This T cell receptor (beta chain) was documented in a study of shared clonotypes between healthy human individuals. The table came from immunoSEQ multiplex PCR; TCRdb's copy has only in-frame clones and leaves some out. The table shows a few million clones, with 80% to 95% occurring only once. The CDR3 has 13 amino acids. The germline gives CDR1 SGHRS, CDR2 YFSETQ. Trimming took 4 bases from V and 9 from J, leaving 14 bases between them. This TCR was recovered from a man between 18 and 35 years old in good health. Some clones in this sample may be carry-over from other donors' samples. Sequences were obtained from naive CD4+ T cells from PBMCs. The subset is: CD45RA+ positively selected. The V and J genes are TRBV5-1 and TRBJ1-5; D unclear. DNA of the CDR3: TGCGCCAGCAGCCCCGGAGGCCCCGGGCCCCAGCATTTT. Translated: CASSPGGPGPQHF.